Listed here are 30 T cell receptor beta chains from one sample, sequenced in a study of cytomegalovirus exposure and HLA in healthy donors. Primers for the PCR totalled 60 Vbeta and 13 Jbeta. Profiled with immunoSEQ multiplex PCR; TCRdb holds only in-frame clones, not every one. This table holds fewer than 250,000 clones, around 80% found once. Sequences were obtained from PBMCs. The receptors stem from a man between 40 and 49 years old in good health and CMV-seronegative.

V usage is TRBV27 and J usage is TRBJ1-3, with D tentatively TRBD1 (6 bases). The CDR3 sequence is 14 residues long. V gave up 6 bases and J gave up 4 bases, with 13 bases separating them. CDR1 and CDR2 from the germline V gene are MNHEY and SMNVEV (reference sequence). CDR3 bases: TGTGCCAGCAGCACCGGGACACCCGGAAACACCATATATTTT. Amino acids: CASSTGTPGNTIYF.

V usage is TRBV4-3 and J usage is TRBJ1-2; no clear D gene. This CDR3 comprises 16 residues. Germline assignment: CDR1 LGHNA and CDR2 YSLEER. V was cut by 3 bases and J by 1 base, with 15 bases left in between. CDR3 bases: TGCGCCAGCAGCCAGCGTATGGAGTGGGTTAACTATGGCTACACCTTC. Translated: CASSQRMEWVNYGYTF.

This clone was observed a handful of times. CDR3 coding DNA: TGTGCCAGCAGCGACAGGCACAATGAGCAGTTCTTC. Its protein product is CASSDRHNEQFF. The genes are TRBV5-6 and TRBJ2-1, with D perhaps TRBD1 (6 bases). Germline V lookup: CDR1 SGHDT, CDR2 YYEEEE. The CDR3 contains 12 residues. V was pared by 4 bases and J by 5 bases, with 7 bases between.

CDR3 residues: CASSGGNPYNEQFF. In nucleotides, the CDR3 is TGTGCCAGCAGCGGCGGCAATCCTTACAATGAGCAGTTCTTC. The chain has TRBV9 and TRBJ2-1; D gene uncertain. This CDR3 has 14 amino acids. Trimming stripped 3 bases from V and 4 bases from J, with 11 bases between. Germline assignment: CDR1 SGDLS and CDR2 YYNGEE.

This clone has more than one count but fewer than ten. This chain links TRBV5-1 with TRBJ2-5; TRBD2 agrees at 12 bases. CDR3 length: 15 amino acids. Trimming removed 4 bases from V and 5 bases from J; junction bases left unmatched: 6. Germline V gene lookup returns CDR1 SGHRS and CDR2 YFSETQ. The DNA for the CDR3 is TGCGCCAGCAGCGCCAGACTAGCGGGAGTGGAGACCCAGTACTTC. It translates to CASSARLAGVETQYF. Using reference TRBV5-1 and TRBJ2-5 for the parts outside the CDR3, the full variable domain is KAGVTQTPRYLIKTRGQQVTLSCSPISGHRSVSWYQQTPGQGLQFLFEYFSETQRNKGNFPGRFSGRQFSNSRSEMNVSTLELGDSALYLCASSARLAGVETQYFGPGTRLLVL.

The V and J genes are TRBV7-3 and TRBJ2-5, with TRBD2 matching 7 bases. Germline V lookup: CDR1 SGHTA, CDR2 FQGTGA. The CDR3 has 14 amino acids. V lost 3 bases to trimming and J lost 3 bases; unmatched junction nucleotides: 4. The CDR3 sequence: CASSLGGREETQYF. The CDR3 DNA is TGTGCCAGCAGCTTGGGAGGGAGGGAAGAGACCCAGTACTTC. Full variable domain (rest looked up from reference TRBV7-3 and TRBJ2-5): GAGVSQTPSNKVTEKGKYVELRCDPISGHTALYWYRQSLGQGPEFLIYFQGTGAADDSGLPNDRFFAVRPEGSVSTLKIQRTERGDSAVYLCASSLGGREETQYFGPGTRLLVL.

The CDR3 spells CASSLRRENSPLHF. The CDR3 bases are TGTGCCAGCAGCTTGAGGAGGGAGAATTCACCCCTCCACTTT. The chain employs TRBV5-5 and TRBJ1-6; D remains unclear. V lost 1 base and J 7 bases, leaving 9 bases between the germline ends. Germline V lookup: CDR1 SGHKS, CDR2 YYEKEE (reference sequence). The CDR3 length is 14 residues.

CDR3 nucleotides: TGTGCCAGCAGCCCCATCCCGGGACTAGCGGGAGGTGAGCAGTTCTTC. Translating it yields CASSPIPGLAGGEQFF. The V and J genes are TRBV7-6 and TRBJ2-1; TRBD2 aligns across 15 bases. With 5 bases clipped from V and 9 bases from J, the junction kept 8 bases outside the gene matches. The CDR3 covers 16 residues. The germline CDR1 and CDR2 sequences are SGHVS and FNYEAQ. Full variable domain (rest looked up from reference TRBV7-6 and TRBJ2-1): GAGVSQSPRYKVTKRGQDVALRCDPISGHVSLYWYRQALGQGPEFLTYFNYEAQQDKSGLPNDRFSAERPEGSISTLTIQRTEQRDSAMYRCASSPIPGLAGGEQFFGPGTRLTVL.

The chain carries TRBV6-1 and TRBJ1-1; possible D gene TRBD1, 5 bases. Trimming left V 6 bases short and J 8 bases short, with 13 bases between. This CDR3 has 12 amino acids. Germline loops: CDR1 MNHNS, CDR2 SASEGT. The CDR3 loop is CASRESGGEAFF. The CDR3 DNA sequence: TGTGCCAGCAGGGAGAGTGGGGGGGAAGCTTTCTTT.

Remarks on this clone: Germline is not matched at one junction end, which may reflect a read error. The chain joins TRBV7-9 to TRBJ1-2; the D gene is possibly TRBD1 (6 bases). CDR3 length: 16 residues. Germline CDR1 and CDR2: SEHNR and FQNEAQ (reference sequence). CDR3 residues: CSSSLYWAGANYGYTF. The CDR3 region has the DNA TGTTCCAGCAGCTTATATTGGGCAGGGGCTAACTATGGCTACACCTTC.

The rearrangement links TRBV6-5 to TRBJ2-1; 7 bases line up with TRBD1. The germline V gene has CDR1 MNHEY and CDR2 SVGAGI. CDR3 length: 13 amino acids. Germline trimming cut 4 bases from V and 12 bases from J; bases unmatched to any gene: 9. The CDR3, as DNA: TGTGCCAGCAGTTCGACAGGGTGGTCTTCGCAGTTCTTC. Protein: CASSSTGWSSQFF.

The chain carries TRBV4-2 and TRBJ2-6; D is unclear. This CDR3 has 16 residues. V was shortened by 1 base and J by 4 bases, with 11 bases between the two germline ends. Germline-derived CDR1 and CDR2 are LGHNA and YNFKEQ. The CDR3 DNA reads TGTGCCAGCAGCCAAGCTTCCGCGCGGGGGGCCAACGTCCTGACTTTC. Its protein is CASSQASARGANVLTF.

The chain joins TRBV2 to TRBJ2-2; 7 nucleotides align to TRBD2. The CDR3 runs 15 residues. After removal of 7 bases from V and 5 bases from J, the junction contained 10 bases not matched to a gene. CDR1 and CDR2 (germline): SNHLY, FYNNEI. CDR3 residues: CASKVGGPRTGELFF. The CDR3, as DNA: TGTGCCAGCAAAGTGGGAGGGCCACGAACCGGGGAGCTGTTTTTT. The full variable domain, its missing parts supplied by reference TRBV2 and TRBJ2-2, is EPEVTQTPSHQVTQMGQEVILRCVPISNHLYFYWYRQILGQKVEFLVSFYNNEISEKSEIFDDQFSVERPDGSNFTLKIRSTKLEDSAMYFCASKVGGPRTGELFFGEGSRLTVL.

This chain connects TRBV9 to TRBJ2-7; TRBD1 is a possible D gene (6 bases). Germline CDR1 reads SGDLS; CDR2 reads YYNGEE. Trimming took off 0 bases at V and 4 bases at J, with 11 bases between the two ends. CDR3 length: 14 amino acids. CDR3 in amino acids: CASSVDHREYEQYF. CDR3 DNA sequence: TGTGCCAGCAGCGTAGATCACAGGGAATACGAGCAGTACTTC.

The chain combines TRBV5-4 with TRBJ2-2; a weak D match, TRBD1 (6 bases). The germline V and J ends were trimmed by 0 bases and 2 bases, with 11 bases remaining between them. This CDR3 contains 16 residues. Germline values: CDR1 SGHNT, CDR2 YYREEE (reference sequence). The CDR3 bases are TGTGCCAGCAGCTTGGCAGGGGCTAGTAACACCGGGGAGCTGTTTTTT. Amino acids: CASSLAGASNTGELFF.

This chain links TRBV30 with TRBJ2-4; 12 bases line up with TRBD2. Germline loops: CDR1 GTSNPN, CDR2 SVGIG (reference sequence). V lost 4 bases to trimming and J lost 2 bases; unmatched junction nucleotides: 15. This CDR3 contains 19 residues. CDR3 in DNA: TGTGCCTGGACACGAAGGCTAGCGGGAGGGGTAGTGACCAAAAACATTCAGTACTTC. Protein: CAWTRRLAGGVVTKNIQYF.

The chain recombines TRBV18 with TRBJ2-2; the D is unclear. The CDR3 is 14 residues long. The V end lost 0 bases, the J end lost 3 bases, and 5 bases lay between the germline ends. CDR1 and CDR2 (germline): KGHSH, LQKENI. The CDR3 coding sequence is TGTGCCAGCTCACCACCGGCTTACACCGGGGAGCTGTTTTTT. Translating it yields CASSPPAYTGELFF.

V and J are TRBV14 and TRBJ2-5; possible D gene TRBD1, 6 bases. The ends were cut back, 7 bases at V and 5 bases at J, with 14 bases in the middle. CDR1 and CDR2 (germline): SGHDN, FVKESK. The CDR3 runs to 13 residues. The CDR3 spells CASTRTDSETQYF. The DNA for the CDR3 is TGTGCCAGCACCCGGACAGACTCCGAGACCCAGTACTTC.

A remark on this clone: One end of the junction fails to match germline, which may point to a read error. This chain connects TRBV7-9 to TRBJ1-5, with TRBD1 matching over 8 bases. This CDR3 comprises 14 residues. Per germline, CDR1 SEHNR and CDR2 FQNEAQ (reference sequence). The CDR3 DNA reads TGTTCCAGCAGCCCAGGGACAGGACATCAGCCCCAGCATTTT. Translated, it gives CSSSPGTGHQPQHF.

CDR3 coding DNA: TGTGCCAGCAGCCCGGGGGGTCCGAAACAAGAGACCCAGTACTTC. Translation gives CASSPGGPKQETQYF. The V and J genes are TRBV5-6 and TRBJ2-5; the match to TRBD2 covers 7 bases. This CDR3 region has 15 residues. Germline trimming cut 4 bases from V and 2 bases from J; bases unmatched to any gene: 8. Germline V lookup: CDR1 SGHDT, CDR2 YYEEEE.

The rearrangement links TRBV15 to TRBJ2-1; unclear D gene. Trimming stripped 0 bases from V and 3 bases from J, with 12 bases between. Germline V CDR1 and CDR2: LNHNV, YYDKDF (reference sequence). The CDR3 runs to 16 residues. CDR3 sequence (DNA): TGTGCCACCAGCAGAGATTCCGGCGGTTACTACAATGAGCAGTTCTTC. Amino acids: CATSRDSGGYYNEQFF.

To note about this clone: The same CDR3 is also encoded by other DNA sequences in this sample. The J gene is TRBJ2-3, the V gene TRBV6-4; D gene uncertain. CDR3 length: 13 amino acids. Between the trimmed V and J ends, which lost 2 bases and 2 bases, there was a span of 5 bases. The germline V gene has CDR1 MRHNA and CDR2 SNTAGT. CDR3 coding DNA: TGTGCCAGCAGTGACGGGCCCACAGATACGCAGTATTTT. Its translation: CASSDGPTDTQYF.

The rearrangement links TRBV5-1 to TRBJ2-6; 7 nucleotides line up with TRBD1. The CDR3 sequence is 19 residues long. V shed 3 bases, J shed 1 base, and the junction held 13 bases outside the gene matches. From germline, CDR1 is SGHRS and CDR2 YFSETQ. For the CDR3, the DNA is TGCGCCAGCAGCTCAGGTACCGGGGACAGCGGATCTGGGGCCAACGTCCTGACTTTC. It is translated as CASSSGTGDSGSGANVLTF. Looking up the rest from reference TRBV5-1 and TRBJ2-6 gives the full variable domain: KAGVTQTPRYLIKTRGQQVTLSCSPISGHRSVSWYQQTPGQGLQFLFEYFSETQRNKGNFPGRFSGRQFSNSRSEMNVSTLELGDSALYLCASSSGTGDSGSGANVLTFGAGSRLTVL.

CDR3 sequence: CASSEHMAGGTEAFF. The CDR3 DNA follows: TGCGCCAGCAGTGAGCATATGGCCGGGGGCACTGAAGCTTTCTTT. V gene TRBV10-1 combines with J gene TRBJ1-1; the D gene is possibly TRBD1 (5 bases). V was trimmed by 2 bases and J by 4 bases, leaving 14 bases between them. The V gene's germline CDR1 is WNHNN and CDR2 SYGVQD (reference sequence). The CDR3 spans 15 residues.

The V call is TRBV5-6, the J call TRBJ2-2; TRBD2 matches at 7 bases. CDR1 is SGHDT and CDR2 is YYEEEE in the germline V gene. With V trimmed by 3 bases and J by 6 bases, 8 bases remained unmatched. The CDR3 is 15 amino acids. The CDR3 loop reads CASSSAPSGPGELFF. CDR3 DNA: TGTGCCAGCAGCTCTGCTCCTAGCGGACCCGGGGAGCTGTTTTTT.

This clone has a single count. The chain links TRBV19 to TRBJ1-5; 10 bases agree with TRBD1. This CDR3 has 17 residues. After removal of 3 bases from V and 0 bases from J, the junction contained 5 bases not matched to a gene. Germline V CDR1 and CDR2: LNHDA, SQIVND (reference sequence). DNA for the CDR3: TGTGCCAGTAGTATGGACAGGGGGAGTTATAGCAATCAGCCCCAGCATTTT. Its protein product is CASSMDRGSYSNQPQHF. Filled out from reference TRBV19 and TRBJ1-5, the complete variable domain reads DGGITQSPKYLFRKEGQNVTLSCEQNLNHDAMYWYRQDPGQGLRLIYYSQIVNDFQKGDIAEGYSVSREKKESFPLTVTSAQKNPTAFYLCASSMDRGSYSNQPQHFGDGTRLSIL.

V usage is TRBV28 and J usage is TRBJ1-1; TRBD1 agrees at 7 bases. The CDR3 contains 18 residues. Trimming removed 6 bases from V and 0 bases from J; junction bases left unmatched: 16. Germline V lookup: CDR1 MDHEN, CDR2 SYDVKM. The CDR3 nucleotides are TGTGCCAGCAGGAATACCCCCCAGGGGGGCACCATGAACACTGAAGCTTTCTTT. Its translation: CASRNTPQGGTMNTEAFF.

This clone has a single count. V usage is TRBV4-1 and J usage is TRBJ2-1; tentative D call: TRBD2 (6 bases). This CDR3 spans 16 amino acids. The V end lost 4 bases, the J end lost 0 bases, and 13 bases lay between the germline ends. Germline loops: CDR1 MGHRA, CDR2 YSYEKL. CDR3 protein: CASSLVASDSYNEQFF. As DNA, the CDR3 is TGCGCCAGCAGCCTCGTGGCTAGCGACTCCTACAATGAGCAGTTCTTC.

The chain recombines TRBV9 with TRBJ2-3; weak D call: TRBD2 (6 bases). CDR3 length: 15 residues. Looked up from germline, CDR1 is SGDLS and CDR2 is YYNGEE. V was clipped by 1 base and J by 2 bases, with 11 bases between them. The CDR3 protein is CASSVMAGNTDTQYF. For the CDR3, the DNA is TGTGCCAGCAGCGTAATGGCGGGGAACACAGATACGCAGTATTTT.

The rearrangement uses TRBV4-1 and TRBJ2-1, with 10 bases identical to TRBD2. CDR3 size: 16 residues. V lost 0 bases to trimming and J lost 9 bases; unmatched junction nucleotides: 8. Germline CDR1 MGHRA, CDR2 YSYEKL. CDR3 sequence reads: CASSQDLSGRATEQFF. The CDR3 DNA reads as TGCGCCAGCAGCCAAGATTTAAGCGGGAGGGCCACTGAGCAGTTCTTC.